The 14 T cell receptor beta chains below were found in one sample sequenced in a study of blood T cell repertoires in COVID-19. Profiling relied on immunoSEQ multiplex PCR, and the TCRdb table lists in-frame clones only, not all of them. The sample yields more than 250,000 clones, 65% to 90% seen once. Sequencing was done on a sample of PBMCs or T cells enriched from blood (not recorded which). The receptors shown here come from a woman between 18 and 30 years old who had recovered from COVID-19.

This clone was counted only a few times. The CDR3 DNA follows: TGTGCCAGCAGCTTGACTAGCGGGGACACAGATACGCAGTATTTT. Protein sequence: CASSLTSGDTDTQYF. The V call is TRBV7-9, the J call TRBJ2-3, with 11 bases identical to TRBD2. CDR1 and CDR2 (germline): SEHNR, FQNEAQ (reference sequence). This CDR3 has 15 amino acids. Trimming took 3 bases from V and 2 from J; bases not matched to a gene: 1.

The chain uses TRBV10-3 and TRBJ1-2; D is possibly TRBD1 (6 bases). Germline loops: CDR1 ENHRY, CDR2 SYGVKD. The CDR3 runs 12 residues. Trimming stripped 3 bases from V and 6 bases from J, with 8 bases between. CDR3 protein: CAISEQGDGYTF. The CDR3 coding sequence is TGTGCCATCAGTGAACAGGGCGATGGCTACACCTTC.

The gene calls are TRBV3-1 (or the pseudogene TRBV3-2) and TRBJ1-2; TRBD1 matches 8 bases. This CDR3 is 15 amino acids long. CDR1 and CDR2 from the germline V gene are LGHDT and YNNKEL (reference sequence). The V segment lost 4 bases and the J segment 6 bases; nucleotides outside the gene matches: 10. The CDR3 DNA is TGTGCCAGCAGCCCAGACACGACAGGGGTCAATGGCTACACCTTC. Translation: CASSPDTTGVNGYTF.

This rearrangement joins TRBV7-7 to TRBJ2-3, with D possibly TRBD2 on 6 matching bases. CDR1 is SSHAT and CDR2 is FNYEAQ in the germline V gene (reference sequence). V was trimmed by 5 bases and J by 2 bases, leaving 17 bases between them. There are 16 residues in the CDR3. The CDR3: CASSPSAGPDTDTQYF. Written as DNA, the CDR3 is TGTGCCAGCAGCCCCTCCGCGGGGCCCGACACAGATACGCAGTATTTT.

The rearrangement uses TRBV9 and TRBJ1-2; 9 bases line up with TRBD1. V lost 3 bases and J lost 1; bases outside the gene matches: 7. The CDR3 totals 16 residues. Germline values: CDR1 SGDLS, CDR2 YYNGEE. Here the CDR3 reads CASSGVRDRVNYGYTF. In nucleotides, the CDR3 is TGTGCCAGCAGCGGAGTCCGGGACAGGGTTAACTATGGCTACACCTTC.

This clone was observed once. This rearrangement joins TRBV28 to TRBJ1-4; no definite D call. V lost 3 bases to trimming and J lost 7 bases, with 9 bases between them. The germline gives CDR1 MDHEN, CDR2 SYDVKM. CDR3 length equals 13 residues. The CDR3 is CASSFGTAEKLFF. The CDR3 DNA reads TGTGCCAGCAGTTTTGGTACAGCTGAAAAACTGTTTTTT.

This chain joins TRBV4-2 and TRBJ1-5; 7 nucleotides agree with TRBD1. The CDR3 runs to 16 residues. The ends lost 2 bases at V and 4 bases at J; junction bases unmatched: 8. The germline V gene has CDR1 LGHNA and CDR2 YNFKEQ. The DNA for the CDR3 is TGTGCCAGCAGCCAAAGAGGTGAGGGACAGAATCAGCCCCAGCATTTT. It encodes CASSQRGEGQNQPQHF.

Only one count was recorded for this clone. The V gene is TRBV14, the J gene TRBJ1-1; tentatively, D is TRBD1 (5 bases). The CDR3 has 15 amino acids. V dropped 0 bases and J dropped 9 bases, with 17 bases sitting between them. Germline CDR1 is SGHDN and CDR2 is FVKESK. For the CDR3, the DNA is TGTGCCAGCAGCCAAGATTGGGGCGCGGGGAGGAAAGCTTTCTTT. Amino acids: CASSQDWGAGRKAFF. The full variable domain, rest sourced from reference TRBV14 and TRBJ1-1, is EAGVTQFPSHSVIEKGQTVTLRCDPISGHDNLYWYRRVMGKEIKFLLHFVKESKQDESGMPNNRFLAERTGGTYSTLKVQPAELEDSGVYFCASSQDWGAGRKAFFGQGTRLTVV.

Turning to this clone: Other DNA sequences of this sample code for an identical CDR3. The chain uses TRBV5-1 and TRBJ1-3; D gene unclear. The CDR3 totals 15 residues. Germline CDR1 reads SGHRS; CDR2 reads YFSETQ. Trimming shortened V by 4 bases and J by 0 bases, and 11 bases separated the two germline ends. The CDR3: CASSPFSSSGNTIYF. DNA for the CDR3: TGCGCCAGCAGCCCATTTAGCAGCTCTGGAAACACCATATATTTT. Combining the CDR3 with reference TRBV5-1 and TRBJ1-3 gives the whole variable domain KAGVTQTPRYLIKTRGQQVTLSCSPISGHRSVSWYQQTPGQGLQFLFEYFSETQRNKGNFPGRFSGRQFSNSRSEMNVSTLELGDSALYLCASSPFSSSGNTIYFGEGSWLTVV.

The chain uses TRBV28 and TRBJ1-5; 10 nucleotides agree with TRBD1. Germline values: CDR1 MDHEN, CDR2 SYDVKM. V was clipped by 1 base and J by 0 bases; unmatched bases: 12. The CDR3 is made up of 20 amino acids. The CDR3 region is CASSLLGGDRGSNSNQPQHF. DNA of the CDR3: TGTGCCAGCAGTTTATTAGGAGGGGACAGGGGATCCAATAGCAATCAGCCCCAGCATTTT.

This clone was seen a single time. The chain carries TRBV5-1 and TRBJ2-7, with 7 bases aligning to TRBD1. This CDR3 contains 15 residues. Trimming took 4 bases from V and 2 from J; bases not matched to a gene: 9. Germline V gene sequence: CDR1 SGHRS, CDR2 YFSETQ. CDR3 residues: CASSDRGDSPYEQYF. In DNA form, the CDR3 reads TGCGCCAGCAGCGACCGTGGGGACAGTCCCTACGAGCAGTACTTC.

The chain employs TRBV10-3 and TRBJ1-4; 7 nucleotides line up with TRBD1. There are 12 residues in the CDR3. Germline V lookup: CDR1 ENHRY, CDR2 SYGVKD. The V segment lost 4 bases and the J segment 10 bases; nucleotides outside the gene matches: 3. This chain's CDR3 is CAISAGQPKLFF. The CDR3 DNA reads as TGTGCCATCAGTGCGGGACAGCCAAAACTGTTTTTT.

CDR3 bases: TGTGCCTGGAGTTTCACTAGTTCCCTAAAAAGGACTAGTCGCGGCGTGTTCTTC. Its protein is CAWSFTSSLKRTSRGVFF. This chain uses TRBV30 with TRBJ2-1; 7 bases align to TRBD2. The CDR3 spans 18 residues. Germline V lookup: CDR1 GTSNPN, CDR2 SVGIG (reference sequence). V dropped 2 bases and J dropped 15; count of bases not matched to a gene: 28. Full variable domain (missing parts from reference TRBV30 and TRBJ2-1): SQTIHQWPATLVQPVGSPLSLECTVEGTSNPNLYWYRQAAGRGLQLLFYSVGIGQISSEVPQNLSASRPQDRQFILSSKKLLLSDSGFYLCAWSFTSSLKRTSRGVFFGPGTRLTVL.

The chain carries TRBV13 and TRBJ1-5, with D unclear. CDR3 length: 13 residues. Trimming removed 0 bases from V and 3 bases from J, with 3 bases in between. Germline V gene sequence: CDR1 PRHDT, CDR2 FYEKMQ (reference sequence). The CDR3 reads CASSLGYNQPQHF. Written as DNA, the CDR3 is TGTGCCAGCAGCTTAGGTTACAATCAGCCCCAGCATTTT.